The sequence of this T cell receptor (beta chain) was determined in a study of cytomegalovirus exposure and HLA in healthy donors. Germline V gives CDR1 SGHVS, CDR2 FQNEAQ. The CDR3 covers 11 residues. V trimming: 5 bases; J trimming: 12 bases; junction bases outside the gene matches: 3. The PCR contained 60 Vbeta and 13 Jbeta primers. Method: immunoSEQ multiplex PCR; TCRdb's copy keeps in-frame clones and lacks some. The sample contains about 170,000 clones, 75% to 90% of which appear only once. A single count supports this clone. The specimen was PBMCs. This sequence joins TRBV7-8 and TRBJ1-4, with 7 bases identical to TRBD1. This receptor was obtained from a male donor in good health and CMV-seronegative. CDR3 residues: CASSKTGELFF. Written as DNA, the CDR3 is TGTGCCAGCAGCAAAACAGGGGAACTGTTTTTT.